Listed below are T cell receptor beta chains from one sample, sequenced in a study of T-cell memory formation after mild COVID-19. TCRdb re-analysed the 5' RACE reads in MiXCR, keeping a single row per CDR3 protein. The sample contains a few hundred thousand distinct CDR3 sequences, roughly 15% of which appear only once. The sample consisted of PBMCs or a T cell subset sorted from them (not recorded which). The receptors stem from a man between 18 and 29 years old who had mild COVID-19 (a few samples of this study predate the infection). Cell type and time point are not known. Each CDR3 is given with its conserved first and last residue. The order of the fields is D gene, V gene, J gene, clone size, CDR3 DNA, CDR3 protein. The D gene is left open where the match is weak. Clone size, where shown, is once, few, many, or a class for clones that have expanded.

-	TRBV7-9	TRBJ2-7	few	TGTGCCAGCAGTGGCAATTGGGGCTACGAGCAGTACTTC	CASSGNWGYEQYF
-	TRBV27	TRBJ2-5	-	TGTGCCAGCTCTTTTGGTAGGGGTGCCCTGGAGACCCAGTACTTC	CASSFGRGALETQYF
-	TRBV7-2	TRBJ1-1	few	TGTGCCAGCAGCCAAGTCGTATTAGGGCTCACTGAAGCTTTCTTT	CASSQVVLGLTEAFF
-	TRBV11-2	TRBJ2-3	few	TGTGCCAGCAGCCCGGGGACTTCCGTCGATACGCAGTATTTT	CASSPGTSVDTQYF
-	TRBV2	TRBJ2-7	few	TGTGCCAGCAGTGAGGTCTCCTACGAGCAGTACTTC	CASSEVSYEQYF
-	TRBV27	TRBJ2-2	few	TGTGCCAGCAGTTTACAGTACGGGGGCAGGGAGCTGTTTTTT	CASSLQYGGRELFF
-	TRBV7-9	TRBJ1-2	-	TGTGCCAGCAGCTTAGTTATCAGACATAACTATGGCTACACCTTC	CASSLVIRHNYGYTF
-	TRBV6-2/TRBV6-3	TRBJ2-3	few	TGTGCCAGCAGTCGTCGGGACTCCACAAGCACAGATACGCAGTATTTT	CASSRRDSTSTDTQYF
-	TRBV15	TRBJ1-5	once	TGTGCCACCAGCACTAGAGATCAGCCCCAGCATTTT	CATSTRDQPQHF
-	TRBV2	TRBJ2-3	few	TGTGCCAGCAGTGAAGCGCTCCAAGATTGGACCCAGCAGTATTTT	CASSEALQDWTQQYF
-	TRBV6-6	TRBJ2-3	many	TGTGCCAGCAACCCGCTAGAATCGGGCACAGATACGCAGTATTTT	CASNPLESGTDTQYF
-	TRBV20-1	TRBJ2-3	-	TGCAGTGCTAGAGAGGAAAGCCGGGACTCCAAAGATACGCAGTATTTT	CSAREESRDSKDTQYF
TRBD2	TRBV10-3	TRBJ2-2	-	TGTGCCATCAGTGACTCCTTCACGGGAGGGGCCCCCACCGGGGAGCTGTTTTTT	CAISDSFTGGAPTGELFF
-	TRBV7-9	TRBJ1-1	-	TGTGCCAGCAGCTCGGACAGAATGAGCGCTGAAGCTTTCTTT	CASSSDRMSAEAFF
-	TRBV28	TRBJ1-5	-	TGTGCCAGCAGTTTACTAAGTCTCCGGCCCCAGCATTTT	CASSLLSLRPQHF
TRBD2	TRBV7-2	TRBJ2-1	many	TGTGCCAGCAGCTTAGCGGTCCCGGGACTATACAATGAGCAGTTCTTC	CASSLAVPGLYNEQFF
-	TRBV5-1	TRBJ1-1	few	TGCGCCAGCAGCCGCTCCAAGGGGGGCGCGAACACTGAAGCTTTCTTT	CASSRSKGGANTEAFF